Presented here are 26 T cell receptor beta chains from one specimen sequenced in a study of identical twins. TCRdb redid the calling of the 5' RACE reads with MiXCR, one entry per CDR3 protein. The table lists hundreds of thousands of distinct CDR3 sequences, approximately 7% of them singletons, with approximately 3.7% in the top ten. The sample was also linked to a second study, of yellow fever vaccine responses in identical twins.

Sequenced sample: memory (CD45RO+) T cells sorted from blood. Source of these receptors: a woman under 30 in good health.

This clonotype was seen repeatedly, ten times or more. The V and J genes are TRBV20-1 and TRBJ2-4; a possible D gene is TRBD2 (6 bases). The CDR3 consists of 15 residues. Germline CDR1 reads DFQATT; CDR2 reads SNEGSKA (reference sequence). Trimming took 5 bases from V and 0 from J, leaving 14 bases between them. In DNA form, the CDR3 reads TGCAGTGCTGACCCGGGAGTACTAGCCAAAAACATTCAGTACTTC. Translating it yields CSADPGVLAKNIQYF.

V gene TRBV10-3 combines with J gene TRBJ2-2; D is ambiguous. V was cut by 2 bases and J by 4 bases, with 2 bases left in between. The CDR3 sequence is 12 residues long. Germline V CDR1 and CDR2: ENHRY, SYGVKD. The DNA of the CDR3 is TGTGCCATCAGTGAGACCACCGGGGAGCTGTTTTTT. Protein product: CAISETTGELFF.

This clonotype was counted many times. This chain connects TRBV11-2 to TRBJ1-2, with TRBD1 matching 8 bases. Per the germline V gene, CDR1 is SGHAT and CDR2 is FQNNGV. The V and J ends lost 4 bases and 4 bases, in that order; junction bases with no gene match: 8. This CDR3 region has 15 residues. The CDR3 is CASSSTPGQGYGYTF. CDR3 sequence (DNA): TGTGCCAGCAGCTCTACGCCCGGACAGGGCTATGGCTACACCTTC.

The rearrangement uses TRBV27 and TRBJ2-1, with 15 bases matching TRBD2. The CDR3 contains 16 residues. V was clipped by 5 bases and J by 11 bases; unmatched bases: 10. Germline V gives CDR1 MNHEY, CDR2 SMNVEV (reference sequence). CDR3 sequence reads: CASSGGLAGGPTKQFF. The CDR3 bases are TGTGCCAGCAGTGGCGGACTAGCGGGAGGGCCTACGAAGCAGTTCTTC.

This clonotype was counted a few times. J is TRBJ2-7 and V is TRBV5-4; 14 positions agree with TRBD2. Trimming removed 4 bases from V and 7 bases from J; junction bases left unmatched: 7. Germline V CDR1 and CDR2: SGHNT, YYREEE (reference sequence). CDR3 size: 15 residues. In nucleotides, the CDR3 is TGTGCCAGCAGCGGCGGGACTAGCGGGAGACAAGAGCAGTACTTC. Encoded protein: CASSGGTSGRQEQYF.

The rearrangement links TRBV7-2 to TRBJ2-1, with 7 bases fitting TRBD1. CDR3 length equals 15 residues. Trimming cost V 5 bases and J 2 bases; bases outside gene matches: 6. CDR1 is SGHTA and CDR2 is FQGNSA in the germline V gene. The CDR3 sequence is CASSGDRVAYNEQFF. Here the CDR3 DNA reads TGTGCCAGCAGCGGTGACAGGGTGGCCTACAATGAGCAGTTCTTC.

This clonotype was seen more than once but under ten times. The chain employs TRBV20-1 and TRBJ2-2, with 9 positions matching TRBD2. The CDR3 runs 16 residues. Germline loops: CDR1 DFQATT, CDR2 SNEGSKA (reference sequence). Trimming at V came to 3 bases and at J to 5 bases, leaving 10 bases not matched to a gene. The CDR3: CSARKGASGITGELFF. The CDR3 DNA sequence: TGCAGTGCTAGGAAGGGGGCTAGCGGGATAACCGGGGAGCTGTTTTTT.

This clonotype has more than one count but fewer than ten. It is unclear where the CDR3 begins or ends on the DNA, so no DNA is shown, and the CDR3 is as TCRdb lists it. This chain uses TRBV7-5 with TRBJ2-7; the DNA was not compared with TRBD1, the D call given in the table. TRBV7-5 is described as a pseudogene. The CDR3 sequence runs 15 residues, both termini included. CDR3: CISVSEARTGNEQYV.

The V and J genes are TRBV3-1 and TRBJ2-2; 9 bases align to TRBD1. The J segment lost 0 bases and the V segment lost 1 base, leaving 6 bases of the junction unmatched. This CDR3 region has 18 residues. Germline CDR1 and CDR2: LGHDT and YNNKEL (reference sequence). The CDR3, as DNA: TGTGCCAGCAGCCAAGTCCCGGGACAGGGTCCGAACACCGGGGAGCTGTTTTTT. It translates to CASSQVPGQGPNTGELFF.

This clonotype appeared many times. The V call is TRBV6-1, the J call TRBJ1-1, with 8 bases fitting TRBD1. CDR1 and CDR2 (germline): MNHNS, SASEGT. CDR3 length: 13 residues. J was trimmed by 1 base and V by 8 bases; bases with no gene match: 3. CDR3 sequence (DNA): TGTGCCAGCTGGGGGACAGGGAACACTGAAGCTTTCTTT. This sequence encodes CASWGTGNTEAFF.

In its sample, this clonotype was seen many times. V is TRBV12-3 or TRBV12-4 and J is TRBJ2-2; possibly TRBD2 for D (6 bases). This CDR3 region has 17 residues. The germline V and J ends were trimmed by 2 bases and 6 bases, with 19 bases remaining between them. CDR3 nucleotides: TGTGCCAGCAGTTTATTAGAGACTAGGAGCAGCGCCGGGGAGCTGTTTTTT. As protein: CASSLLETRSSAGELFF.

This clonotype was found a few times. The chain employs TRBV7-2 and TRBJ2-5, with D perhaps matching TRBD1 (6 bases). CDR3 length equals 14 residues. Between the trimmed V and J ends, which lost 5 bases and 4 bases, there was a span of 14 bases. Germline V CDR1 and CDR2: SGHTA, FQGNSA. Written as DNA, the CDR3 is TGTGCCAGCAGCCCGGGACAAACACCAGAGACCCAGTACTTC. It is translated as CASSPGQTPETQYF.

This clonotype was seen ten or more times. J is TRBJ2-7 and V is TRBV7-9; D possibly corresponds to TRBD2 (5 bases). The CDR3 has 13 amino acids. CDR1 is SEHNR and CDR2 is FQNEAQ in the germline V gene (reference sequence). V was trimmed by 1 base and J by 7 bases, leaving 11 bases between them. In nucleotides, the CDR3 is TGTGCCAGCAGCTTAGGAGTAGGGAGAGAGCAGTACTTC. It translates to CASSLGVGREQYF.

This clonotype occurred a few times. The rearrangement links TRBV7-9 to TRBJ2-5; D perhaps matches TRBD2 (6 bases). The CDR3 is made up of 14 amino acids. V lost 5 bases to trimming and J lost 6 bases, with 16 bases between them. Per germline, CDR1 SEHNR and CDR2 FQNEAQ (reference sequence). The CDR3 DNA follows: TGTGCCAGCAGCCCAGACTTGGGCGGGAAGACCCAGTACTTC. It is translated as CASSPDLGGKTQYF.

The V call is TRBV25-1, the J call TRBJ2-1; TRBD2 matches 8 bases. Germline loops: CDR1 MGHDK, CDR2 SYGVNS. V lost 3 bases to trimming and J lost 6 bases; unmatched junction nucleotides: 10. The CDR3 is 16 residues long. CDR3: CASSEETSEWGNEQFF. CDR3 nucleotides: TGTGCCAGCAGTGAGGAGACTAGCGAATGGGGCAATGAGCAGTTCTTC.

This CDR3 reads CSVGSSGRKETQYF. Here the CDR3 DNA reads TGCAGCGTTGGGAGTAGCGGGAGAAAAGAGACCCAGTACTTC. V is TRBV29-1 and J is TRBJ2-5; 9 bases are shared with TRBD2. The CDR3 runs to 14 residues. The germline V gene encodes CDR1 SQVTM and CDR2 ANQGSEA. J lost 3 bases, V lost 4 bases, and 6 bases had no gene match.

Ten or more counts support this clonotype. The chain carries TRBV6-1 and TRBJ1-3, with TRBD1 matching over 8 bases. V was pared by 5 bases and J by 0 bases, with 6 bases of the junction left unmatched. The CDR3 length is 16 residues. Germline lookup yields CDR1 MNHNS and CDR2 SASEGT. CDR3 sequence reads: CASSKTGDGSGNTIYF. CDR3 in DNA: TGTGCCAGCAGTAAGACAGGGGATGGCTCTGGAAACACCATATATTTT.

This clonotype was seen ten or more times. One end of the junction is discordant with germline, which a read error may explain. The rearrangement links TRBV5-1 to TRBJ2-1, with TRBD2 as a possible D gene (5 bases). Germline-derived CDR1 and CDR2 are SGHRS and YFSETQ. The CDR3 has 14 residues. CDR3 DNA sequence: TGTGCCAGCAGCTTAGGAGGCGGATACAATGAGCAGTTCTTC. Its protein is CASSLGGGYNEQFF. The variable domain in full, completed from reference TRBV5-1 and TRBJ2-1, reads KAGVTQTPRYLIKTRGQQVTLSCSPISGHRSVSWYQQTPGQGLQFLFEYFSETQRNKGNFPGRFSGRQFSNSRSEMNVSTLELGDSALYLCASSLGGGYNEQFFGPGTRLTVL.

This clonotype was seen many times. The CDR3 protein is CASSPRALENTEAFF. The CDR3 region has the DNA TGTGCCAGCAGCCCCCGGGCCCTTGAGAACACTGAAGCTTTCTTT. The chain combines TRBV7-6 with TRBJ1-1; D ambiguous. Germline lookup yields CDR1 SGHVS and CDR2 FNYEAQ. The CDR3 is made up of 15 amino acids. Deletions cut 5 bases from V and 1 base from J, with 14 bases between.

The V gene is TRBV28, the J gene TRBJ1-2, with TRBD1 identical over 7 bases. V shed 6 bases and J 6 bases; nucleotides not matched to a gene: 10. CDR1 and CDR2 from the germline V gene are MDHEN and SYDVKM. This CDR3 comprises 14 residues. For the CDR3, the DNA is TGTGCCAGCAGCAGGCCAGGGACAGAAGATGGCTACACCTTC. Protein sequence: CASSRPGTEDGYTF.

This clonotype was recorded at least ten times. The genes are TRBV28 and TRBJ2-2, with 12 nucleotides matching TRBD2. This CDR3 contains 16 residues. The germline V gene encodes CDR1 MDHEN and CDR2 SYDVKM. The junction had 2 bases not matched to a gene; V was cut back by 3 bases and J by 3 bases. In DNA form, the CDR3 reads TGTGCCAGCAGTTTTGGACTAGCGGGGCACACCGGGGAGCTGTTTTTT. Its protein is CASSFGLAGHTGELFF.

Turning to this clonotype: This may stem from a read error, because a much larger clone lies one nucleotide away. The V and J genes are TRBV5-1 and TRBJ2-1, with 9 bases lining up with TRBD2. The V segment lost 1 base and the J segment 9 bases; nucleotides outside the gene matches: 8. Germline assignment: CDR1 SGHRS and CDR2 YFSETQ. This CDR3 region has 15 residues. The CDR3 region has the DNA TGCGCCAGCAGCTTGACTGCGGGGGGGCATAGTGAGCAGTTCTTC. Protein sequence: CASSLTAGGHSEQFF.

V usage is TRBV20-1 and J usage is TRBJ2-5; TRBD1 aligns across 7 bases. CDR1 and CDR2 from the germline V gene are DFQATT and SNEGSKA (reference sequence). V lost 6 bases to trimming and J lost 6 bases; unmatched junction nucleotides: 16. This CDR3 has 15 amino acids. In nucleotides, the CDR3 is TGCAGTGCCCGGCCAGAACAGGGGAGCGGTAAGACCCAGTACTTC. It encodes CSARPEQGSGKTQYF.

In DNA, the CDR3 is TGTGCCAGCAGCGCCCGTCTGGGATCTCCCTCCGAGCAGTACGTC. Translated: CASSARLGSPSEQYV. This chain uses TRBV7-2 with TRBJ2-7; no clear D. CDR1 and CDR2 (germline): SGHTA, FQGNSA. The CDR3 sequence is 15 residues long. Trimming took 5 bases from V and 6 from J, leaving 20 bases between them.

This clonotype was picked up a small number of times. The CDR3 DNA sequence: TGTGCCAGCAGTATTAGGACAGGTATCCGGGCAGGCTCCTACGAGCAGTACTTC. Translated, it gives CASSIRTGIRAGSYEQYF. The rearrangement uses TRBV28 and TRBJ2-7; TRBD1 matches 7 bases. The CDR3 has 18 residues. CDR1 and CDR2 from the germline V gene are MDHEN and SYDVKM. The junction had 16 bases not matched to a gene; V was cut back by 5 bases and J by 0 bases.

This clonotype came up many times. This sequence joins TRBV12-3 or TRBV12-4 and TRBJ1-1; maybe TRBD1 (5 bases). V was trimmed by 7 bases and J by 5 bases, leaving 17 bases between them. CDR3 length: 14 amino acids. The CDR3: CASNKPGLGTEAFF. The CDR3 nucleotides are TGTGCCAGCAACAAGCCGGGACTGGGGACTGAAGCTTTCTTT.